Reported below is one T cell receptor (beta chain). No antigen is known for it. PCR primers comprised 60 Vbeta and 13 Jbeta primers. Using immunoSEQ multiplex PCR, the repertoire was profiled, and TCRdb retains in-frame clones only, with some absent. The table records approximately 190,000 clones, 87% of them present only once. The junction had 9 bases not matched to a gene; V was cut back by 7 bases and J by 0 bases. The CDR3 has 15 residues. CDR1 is SQVTM, CDR2 ANQGSEA, per germline. This sample is part of a study of cytomegalovirus exposure and HLA in healthy donors. Broader study findings: Some public TCRs appeared in many individuals, while most sequences were rare.

What was sequenced was PBMCs. This sequence originates from a man aged 25 to 40 in good health and CMV-seronegative. V and J are TRBV29-1 and TRBJ2-1; 7 bases are shared with TRBD2. This chain's CDR3 is CSASSGRSSYNEQFF. CDR3 DNA sequence: TGCAGCGCGTCTAGCGGTAGAAGCTCCTACAATGAGCAGTTCTTC.